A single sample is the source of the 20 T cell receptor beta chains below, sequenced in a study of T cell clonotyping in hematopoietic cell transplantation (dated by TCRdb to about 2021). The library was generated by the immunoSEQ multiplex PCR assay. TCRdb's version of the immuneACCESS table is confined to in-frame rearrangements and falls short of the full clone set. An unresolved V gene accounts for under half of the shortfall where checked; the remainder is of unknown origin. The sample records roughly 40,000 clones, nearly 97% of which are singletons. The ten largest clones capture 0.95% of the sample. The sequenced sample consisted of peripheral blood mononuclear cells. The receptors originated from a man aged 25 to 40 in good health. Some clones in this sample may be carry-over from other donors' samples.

This CDR3 is CASRGAGGETQYF. The CDR3 coding sequence is TGTGCCAGCAGGGGAGCGGGGGGAGAGACCCAGTACTTC. The chain employs TRBV7-2 and TRBJ2-5; 9 bases align to TRBD2. V was clipped by 6 bases and J by 4 bases; unmatched bases: 3. The CDR3 is 13 residues long. From germline, CDR1 is SGHTA and CDR2 FQGNSA.

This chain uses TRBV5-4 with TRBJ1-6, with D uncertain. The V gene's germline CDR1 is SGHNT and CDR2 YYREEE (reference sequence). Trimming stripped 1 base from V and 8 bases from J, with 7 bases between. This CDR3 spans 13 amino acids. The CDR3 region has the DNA TGTGCCAGCAGCTTGTCCGTCGATTCACCCCTCCACTTT. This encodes CASSLSVDSPLHF.

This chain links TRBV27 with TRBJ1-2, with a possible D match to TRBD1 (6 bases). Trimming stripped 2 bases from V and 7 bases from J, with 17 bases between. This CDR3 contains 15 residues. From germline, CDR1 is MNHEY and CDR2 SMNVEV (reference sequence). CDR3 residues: CASSLRGASGAGYTF. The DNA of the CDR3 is TGTGCCAGCAGTTTACGGGGGGCGAGCGGGGCTGGCTACACCTTC.

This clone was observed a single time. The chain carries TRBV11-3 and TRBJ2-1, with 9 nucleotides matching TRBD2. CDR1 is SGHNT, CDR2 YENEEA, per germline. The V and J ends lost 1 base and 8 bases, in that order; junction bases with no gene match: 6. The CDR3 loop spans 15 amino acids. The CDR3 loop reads CASSLGAGGGYEQFF. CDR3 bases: TGTGCCAGCAGCTTAGGAGCGGGAGGAGGCTATGAGCAGTTCTTC.

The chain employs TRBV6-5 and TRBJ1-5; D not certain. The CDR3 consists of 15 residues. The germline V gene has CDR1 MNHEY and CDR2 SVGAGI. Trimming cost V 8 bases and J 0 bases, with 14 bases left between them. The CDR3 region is CASGPPPYSNQPQHF. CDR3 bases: TGTGCCAGCGGACCTCCGCCTTATAGCAATCAGCCCCAGCATTTT.

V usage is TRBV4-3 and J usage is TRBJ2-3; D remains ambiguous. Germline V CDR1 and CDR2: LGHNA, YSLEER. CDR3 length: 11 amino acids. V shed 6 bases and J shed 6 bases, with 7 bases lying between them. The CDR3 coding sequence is TGCGCCAGCAGTTACCCGGATACGCAGTATTTT. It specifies CASSYPDTQYF.

CDR3 in amino acids: CASSFIGDQYF. CDR3 sequence (DNA): TGTGCCAGCAGCTTTATCGGAGATCAGTACTTC. The chain employs TRBV28 and TRBJ2-7; D is undetermined. CDR1 and CDR2 from the germline V gene are MDHEN and SYDVKM. V lost 6 bases, J lost 10 bases, and 13 bases lay in between. The CDR3 is made up of 11 amino acids.

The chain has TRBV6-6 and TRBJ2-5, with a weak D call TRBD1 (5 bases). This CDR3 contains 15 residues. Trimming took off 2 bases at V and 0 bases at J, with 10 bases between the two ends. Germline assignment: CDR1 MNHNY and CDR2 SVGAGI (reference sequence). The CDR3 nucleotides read TGTGCCAGCAGTTACGCCCAGGGTGACCAAGAGACCCAGTACTTC. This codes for CASSYAQGDQETQYF.

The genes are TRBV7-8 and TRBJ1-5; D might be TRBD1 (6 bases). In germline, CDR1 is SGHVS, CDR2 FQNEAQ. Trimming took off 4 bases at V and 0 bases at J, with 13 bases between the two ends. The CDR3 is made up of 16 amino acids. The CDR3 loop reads CASSSRSGVSNQPQHF. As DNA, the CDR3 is TGTGCCAGCAGCTCCCGGTCAGGGGTTAGCAATCAGCCCCAGCATTTT.

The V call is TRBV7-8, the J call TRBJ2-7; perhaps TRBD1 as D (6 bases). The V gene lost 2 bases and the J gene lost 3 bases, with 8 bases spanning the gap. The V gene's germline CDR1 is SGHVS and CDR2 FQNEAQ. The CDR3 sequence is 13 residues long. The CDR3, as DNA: TGTGCCAGCAGCTTAAAGGGGGTCTACGAGCAGTACTTC. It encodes CASSLKGVYEQYF.

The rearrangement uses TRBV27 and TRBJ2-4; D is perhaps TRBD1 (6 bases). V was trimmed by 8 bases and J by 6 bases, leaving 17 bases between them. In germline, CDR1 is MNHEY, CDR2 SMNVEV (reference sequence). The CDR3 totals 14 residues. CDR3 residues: CASRPGAYGNIQYF. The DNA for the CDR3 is TGTGCCAGCCGCCCAGGGGCTTATGGAAACATTCAGTACTTC.

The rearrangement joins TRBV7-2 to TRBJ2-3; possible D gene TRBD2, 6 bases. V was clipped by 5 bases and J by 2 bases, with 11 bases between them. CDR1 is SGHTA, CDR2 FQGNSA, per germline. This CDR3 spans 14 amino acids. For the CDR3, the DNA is TGTGCCAGCAGCGCGGGGCAGCACACAGATACGCAGTATTTT. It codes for CASSAGQHTDTQYF. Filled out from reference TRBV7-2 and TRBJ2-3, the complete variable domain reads GAGVSQSPSNKVTEKGKDVELRCDPISGHTALYWYRQSLGQGLEFLIYFQGNSAPDKSGLPSDRFSAERTGGSVSTLTIQRTQQEDSAVYLCASSAGQHTDTQYFGPGTRLTVL.

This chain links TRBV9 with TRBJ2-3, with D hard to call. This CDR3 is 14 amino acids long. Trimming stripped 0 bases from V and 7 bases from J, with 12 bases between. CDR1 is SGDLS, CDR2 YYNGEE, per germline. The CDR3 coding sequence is TGTGCCAGCAGCGTAGCCTCCGACGTCAATACGCAGTATTTT. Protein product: CASSVASDVNTQYF.

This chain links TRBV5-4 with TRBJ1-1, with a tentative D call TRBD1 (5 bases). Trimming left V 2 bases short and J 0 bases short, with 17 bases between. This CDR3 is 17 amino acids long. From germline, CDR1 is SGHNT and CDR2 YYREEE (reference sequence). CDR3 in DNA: TGTGCCAGCAGCTTAAGTATAGGGGCGTTTATGAACACTGAAGCTTTCTTT. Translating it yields CASSLSIGAFMNTEAFF.

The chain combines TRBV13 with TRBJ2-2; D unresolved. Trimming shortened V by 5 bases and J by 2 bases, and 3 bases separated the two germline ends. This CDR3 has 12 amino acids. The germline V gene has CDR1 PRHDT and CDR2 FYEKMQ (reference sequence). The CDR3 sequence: CASSPNTGELFF. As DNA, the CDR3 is TGTGCCAGCAGCCCAAACACCGGGGAGCTGTTTTTT.

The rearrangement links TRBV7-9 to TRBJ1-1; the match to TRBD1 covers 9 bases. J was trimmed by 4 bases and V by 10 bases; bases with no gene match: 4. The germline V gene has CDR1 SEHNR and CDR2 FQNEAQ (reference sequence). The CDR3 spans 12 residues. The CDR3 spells CAILTGGTEAFF. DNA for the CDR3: TGTGCCATCTTGACAGGGGGCACTGAAGCTTTCTTT.

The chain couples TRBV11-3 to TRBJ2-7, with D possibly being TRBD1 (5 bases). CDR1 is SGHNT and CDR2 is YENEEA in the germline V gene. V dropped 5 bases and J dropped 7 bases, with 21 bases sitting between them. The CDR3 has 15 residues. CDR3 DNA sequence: TGTGCCAGCAGCGAGAGGCAGGGCAGCTTTGGGGAGCAGTACTTC. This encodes CASSERQGSFGEQYF.

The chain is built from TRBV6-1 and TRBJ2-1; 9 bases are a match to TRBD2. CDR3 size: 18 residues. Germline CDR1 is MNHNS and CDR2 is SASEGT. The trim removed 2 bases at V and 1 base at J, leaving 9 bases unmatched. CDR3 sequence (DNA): TGTGCCAGCAGTGAAATAGGGGGACTAGCACCTTCCTACAATGAGCAGTTCTTC. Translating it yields CASSEIGGLAPSYNEQFF.

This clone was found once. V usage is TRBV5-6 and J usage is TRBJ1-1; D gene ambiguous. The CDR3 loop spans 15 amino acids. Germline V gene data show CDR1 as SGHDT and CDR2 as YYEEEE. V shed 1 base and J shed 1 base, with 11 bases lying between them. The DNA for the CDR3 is TGTGCCAGCAGCTTGTCTGATGTGGGGAACACTGAAGCTTTCTTT. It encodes CASSLSDVGNTEAFF.

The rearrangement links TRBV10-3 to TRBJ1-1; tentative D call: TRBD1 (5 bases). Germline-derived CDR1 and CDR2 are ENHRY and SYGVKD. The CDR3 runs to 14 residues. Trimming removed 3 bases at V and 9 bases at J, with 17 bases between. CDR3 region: CAISDGGTAVQAFF. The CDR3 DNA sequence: TGTGCCATCAGTGATGGGGGGACTGCCGTTCAAGCTTTCTTT.